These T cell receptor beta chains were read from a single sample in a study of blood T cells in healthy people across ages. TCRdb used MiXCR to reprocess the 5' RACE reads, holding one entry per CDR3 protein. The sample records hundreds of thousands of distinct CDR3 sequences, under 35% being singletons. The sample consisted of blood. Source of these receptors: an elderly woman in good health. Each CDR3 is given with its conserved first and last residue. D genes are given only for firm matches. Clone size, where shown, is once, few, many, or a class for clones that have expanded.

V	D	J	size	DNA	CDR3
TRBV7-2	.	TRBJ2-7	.	TGTGCCAGCAGCTTAGAGGGCAGGGTAGGGAACGAGCAGTACTTC	CASSLEGRVGNEQYF
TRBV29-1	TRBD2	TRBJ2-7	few	TGCAGCGTTGAACGGCGGGGGGGCCGGGGGAATGAGCAATACTTC	CSVERRGGRGNEQYF
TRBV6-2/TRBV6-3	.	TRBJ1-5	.	TGTGCCAGCAGGACCAATCAGCCCCAGCATTTT	CASRTNQPQHF
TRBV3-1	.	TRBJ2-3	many	TGTGCCAGCAGCCAGGCTACCACAGATACGCAGTATTTT	CASSQATTDTQYF
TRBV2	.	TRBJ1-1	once	.	CASTVAAESVAFF
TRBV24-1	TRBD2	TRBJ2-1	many	TGTGCCACCAGTGACCCGACTAGCAGGGTATACAATGAGCAGTTCTTC	CATSDPTSRVYNEQFF
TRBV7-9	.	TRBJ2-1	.	TGTGCCAGCAGCTCAAAGAACGGGCCCAAATACAATGAGCAGTTCTTC	CASSSKNGPKYNEQFF
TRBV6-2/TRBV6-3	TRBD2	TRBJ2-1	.	TGTGCCAGCAGTTACTCGTGGCGGGGGGGCGGTAATGAGCAGTTCTTC	CASSYSWRGGGNEQFF
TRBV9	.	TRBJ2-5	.	TGTGCCAGCAGCGTAGGGGTCAGGGTTGAGACCCAGTACTTC	CASSVGVRVETQYF
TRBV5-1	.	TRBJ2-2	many	TGCGCCAGCAGCTTGGCCCCGGCGGGAACCGGGGAGCTGTTTTTT	CASSLAPAGTGELFF
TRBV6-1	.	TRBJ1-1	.	TGTGCCAGCAGGAAAAAGGACGGGAACACTGAAGCTTTCTTT	CASRKKDGNTEAFF
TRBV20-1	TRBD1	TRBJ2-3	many	TGCAGTGCTTACCCCGGGACAGGGGCGACAGATACGCAGTATTTT	CSAYPGTGATDTQYF
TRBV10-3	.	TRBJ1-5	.	TGTGCCATCAATCGACAGGCTGATCAGCCCCAGCATTTT	CAINRQADQPQHF
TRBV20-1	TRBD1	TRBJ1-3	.	TGCAGTGCTAGAGCTTCAGGACAGGGGGCAAAGGGGGGAAACACCATATATTTT	CSARASGQGAKGGNTIYF
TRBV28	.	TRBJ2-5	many	TGTGCCAGCAGTAACCCCCCCCTAACGGCCCAGTACTTC	CASSNPPLTAQYF
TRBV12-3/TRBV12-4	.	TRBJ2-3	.	TGTGCCAGCAGTTATCGGACGACCGCAGATACGCAGTATTTT	CASSYRTTADTQYF
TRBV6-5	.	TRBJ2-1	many	TGTGCCAGCAGTTACTCGGATAGCTCCTACAATGAGCAGTTCTTC	CASSYSDSSYNEQFF
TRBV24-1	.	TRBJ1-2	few	TGTGCCACCAGTGATGGGGGGTTGAACTATGGCTACACCTTC	CATSDGGLNYGYTF
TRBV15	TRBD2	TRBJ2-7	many	TGTGCCACCAGCTGGGGACTAGCGGTGGAGCAGTACTTC	CATSWGLAVEQYF
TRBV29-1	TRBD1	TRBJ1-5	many	TGCAGCTACAGGGGCGGTGGCAATCAGCCCCAGCATTTT	CSYRGGGNQPQHF
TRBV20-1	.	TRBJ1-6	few	TGCAGTGCTAGATTGTTCCGGGAATCTTCTAATTCACCCCCCCACTTT	CSARLFRESSNSPPHF
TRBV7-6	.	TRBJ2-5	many	TGTGCCAGCAGCCGAAGGACGGGGAGTTCAGGGGAGACCCAGTACTTC	CASSRRTGSSGETQYF
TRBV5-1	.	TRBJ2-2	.	TGCGCCACCAGACAGGCTGCCGCCGGGGAGCTGTTTTTT	CATRQAAAGELFF
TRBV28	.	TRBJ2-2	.	TGTGCCAGCAACCCGGGGAGTTCCGCGAACACCGGGGAGCTGTTTTTT	CASNPGSSANTGELFF
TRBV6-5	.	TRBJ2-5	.	TGTGCCAGCAGTTACCGGGCGTACCAAGGGACCCAGTACTTC	CASSYRAYQGTQYF
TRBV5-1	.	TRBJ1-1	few	TGCGCCAGCAACTTGGAAGGTAGGGGAACTGAAGCTTTCTTT	CASNLEGRGTEAFF
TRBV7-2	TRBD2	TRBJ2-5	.	TGTGCCAGCAGCTTAGACGGACTAGCGGGAGTCGAGACCCAGTACTTC	CASSLDGLAGVETQYF
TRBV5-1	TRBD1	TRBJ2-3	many	TGCGCCAGCAGCTACACAGGGGGCATGGATACGCAGTATTTT	CASSYTGGMDTQYF
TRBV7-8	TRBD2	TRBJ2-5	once	TGTGCCAGCAGCTTCGTCCGGGGGGGGGCTCGGGAGACCCAGTACTTC	CASSFVRGGARETQYF
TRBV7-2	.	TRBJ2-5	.	TGTGCCAGCAGCTTGGTGGTGGATTTGGGGACCCAGTACTTC	CASSLVVDLGTQYF
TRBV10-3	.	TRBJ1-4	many	TGTGCCATCGGATCGAACCAGGGGATCGCTAATGAAAAACTGTTTTTT	CAIGSNQGIANEKLFF
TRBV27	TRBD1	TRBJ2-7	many	TGTGCCAGCAGTTTCCGGGACAGGGGGCTGTCGGGCTCCTACGAGCAGTACTTC	CASSFRDRGLSGSYEQYF
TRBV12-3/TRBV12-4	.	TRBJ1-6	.	TGTGCCAGCACCTGGGGGGGTGCTTCACCCCTCCACTTT	CASTWGGASPLHF
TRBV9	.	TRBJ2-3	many	TGTGCCAGCAGCGATGGCTCCTCTAGCACAGATACGCAGTATTTT	CASSDGSSSTDTQYF
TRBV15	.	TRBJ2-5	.	TGTGCCACCAGCAGATCCATGGACTACCGGGAGACCCAGTACTTC	CATSRSMDYRETQYF
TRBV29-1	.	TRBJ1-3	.	TGCAGCGTTGAAGGGATCTCAGGGGTTCCGGGAAACACCATATATTTT	CSVEGISGVPGNTIYF
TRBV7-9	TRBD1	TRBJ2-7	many	TGTGCCAGCAGCAAAGCCGGGACAGGGGCCTACGAGCAGTACTTC	CASSKAGTGAYEQYF
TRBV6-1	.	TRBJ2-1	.	TGTGCCAGCAGTGAACATTTTTCTCGGCAGGGCTCCTACAACGAGCAGTTCTTC	CASSEHFSRQGSYNEQFF
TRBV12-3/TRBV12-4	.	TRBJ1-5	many	TGTGCCAGCAGTTTGGAGGACATACAGCCCCAGCATTTT	CASSLEDIQPQHF
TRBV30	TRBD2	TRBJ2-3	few	TGTGCCTGGAGCTTAGGGTGGCTAGCGGGGGGAGATACGCAGTATTTT	CAWSLGWLAGGDTQYF
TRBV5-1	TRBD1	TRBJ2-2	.	TGCGCCAGCAGCACAAGAACAGGGGTGAACACCGGGGAGCAGTTTTTT	CASSTRTGVNTGEQFF
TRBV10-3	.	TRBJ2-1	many	TGTGCCATCAGTGAGTCGAGGGGGGGGAATGAGCAGTTCTTC	CAISESRGGNEQFF
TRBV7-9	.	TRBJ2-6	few	TGTGCCAGCAGCCAAGATACTGGCAGATCCTCTGGGGCCAACGTCCTGACTTTC	CASSQDTGRSSGANVLTF